The 6 T cell receptor beta chains in this list originate from one sample, sequenced in a study of molecular identifiers for immune sequencing clone quantification. TCRdb re-analysed the PCR reads in MiXCR, keeping a single row per CDR3 protein. The table includes some 89,000 distinct CDR3 sequences, approximately 24% detected once. The sequencing input was naive CD8+ T cells from blood, with Jurkat cell RNA spiked in. As to subset: FACS-sorted CD8+CD4-CCR7+CD45RA+ naive T cells. The receptor set was obtained from a human donor in good health. Some libraries in this study had Jurkat cell RNA spiked in.

On this clonotype: A much larger clone differs from this one at a single base, so this may be a read error. This chain joins TRBV5-5 and TRBJ2-7; 11 nucleotides align to TRBD1. The CDR3 contains 14 residues. Germline V lookup: CDR1 SGHKS, CDR2 YYEKEE (reference sequence). V lost 4 bases, J lost 3 bases, and 3 bases stayed unmatched. CDR3 coding DNA: TGTGCCAGCAGCATGGGGACAGGGGGCTACGAGCAGTACTTC. The encoded protein is CASSMGTGGYEQYF. Using reference TRBV5-5 and TRBJ2-7 for the parts outside the CDR3, the full variable domain is DAGVTQSPTHLIKTRGQQVTLRCSPISGHKSVSWYQQVLGQGPQFIFQYYEKEERGRGNFPDRFSARQFPNYSSELNVNALLLGDSALYLCASSMGTGGYEQYFGPGTRLTVT.

For this clonotype: A much more abundant neighbour one base away suggests this may be a read error. This rearrangement joins TRBV3-1 to TRBJ2-3; D is perhaps TRBD2 (6 bases). The CDR3 loop spans 15 amino acids. Germline V CDR1 and CDR2: LGHDT, YNNKEL (reference sequence). CDR3 in amino acids: CASSLLARSTATQYF. The DNA for the CDR3 is TGTGCCAGCAGCCTTCTAGCGAGGAGCACAGCTACGCAGTATTTT.

This clonotype was found many times. The chain recombines TRBV2 with TRBJ1-5, with no clear D. There are 12 residues in the CDR3. Germline CDR1 is SNHLY and CDR2 is FYNNEI. The germline V and J ends were trimmed by 4 bases and 4 bases, with 5 bases remaining between them. In DNA, the CDR3 is TGTGCCAGCAGTGGGGGAAATCAGCCCCAGCATTTT. This translates into CASSGGNQPQHF.

This clonotype was counted many times. The chain recombines TRBV3-1 with TRBJ2-7, with D possibly matching TRBD2 (6 bases). Trimming took off 0 bases at V and 5 bases at J, with 17 bases between the two ends. This CDR3 spans 16 amino acids. Germline-derived CDR1 and CDR2 are LGHDT and YNNKEL (reference sequence). The CDR3 is CASSQDIGGTDDEQYF. The DNA of the CDR3 is TGTGCCAGCAGCCAAGATATTGGCGGGACTGACGACGAGCAGTACTTC.

The rearrangement uses TRBV27 and TRBJ2-3; D is unresolved. Germline V gives CDR1 MNHEY, CDR2 SMNVEV (reference sequence). V gave up 8 bases and J gave up 3 bases, with 9 bases separating them. The CDR3 totals 12 residues. This chain's CDR3 is CASRFGTDTQYF. The DNA for the CDR3 is TGTGCCAGCCGCTTCGGAACAGATACGCAGTATTTT.

This clonotype was detected ten times or more. The rearrangement uses TRBV5-3 and TRBJ1-5; TRBD1 agrees at 9 bases. TRBV5-3 is an ORF, with its function uncertain. J gave up 3 bases and V 4 bases, and 5 bases lay outside the gene matches. The CDR3 contains 15 residues. In nucleotides, the CDR3 is TGTGCCAGAAGCCCGGGACAGGGTCCCAATCAGCCCCAGCATTTT. Residues: CARSPGQGPNQPQHF.